What follows describes a single T cell receptor beta chain. The sample originates from a study of shared clonotypes between healthy human individuals. Germline trimming cut 1 base from V and 8 bases from J; bases unmatched to any gene: 6. Germline V gene lookup returns CDR1 SGHTA and CDR2 FQGNSA. This CDR3 has 15 amino acids. It was across several immunoSEQ plates that each subset's genomic DNA was evenly split. Replicate PCRs for sorted subsets used about 200 ng DNA; this equaled about 30,000 T cell genomes. The data were produced by immunoSEQ multiplex PCR, yet TCRdb's version contains in-frame clones alone and is incomplete. Altogether more than 1 million clones are present, 78% being singletons, with the ten largest covering 0.52%.

The sequencing input was memory CD4+ T cells from PBMCs. Subset here: CD45RA-negative fraction. V and J are TRBV7-2 and TRBJ1-4, with TRBD1 matching 8 bases. The TCR comes from a man aged 18 to 35 in good health. Some clones in this sample may be carry-over from other donors' samples. This CDR3 reads CASSLGVTGDEKLFF. Here the CDR3 DNA reads TGTGCCAGCAGCTTAGGGGTGACAGGGGACGAAAAACTGTTTTTT.